This TCR beta chain was captured by sequencing in a study of CXCR3-negative and CXCR3-positive naive CD8 T cells. Across the study: Roughly 1.5 +/- 0.3 million TRB reads came from each library, giving 110 million to 150 million in total. Study-wide findings and caveats: TRBV-TRBJ usage matched between naive CXCR3-negative and CXCR3-positive cells but not between memory cells. Relative to memory CD8+ cells, whose diversity was much lower, both naive subsets had comparably high diversity. Relative to CXCR3-negative naive cells, CXCR3-positive naive cells had more hydrophobic TRB CDR3s.

The libraries of TRB cDNA were constructed through 5' RACE using UMI labels. TCRdb re-called the 5' RACE reads; one entry per CDR3 protein, DNA not given. This repertoire comprises tens of thousands of distinct CDR3 sequences; its ten largest clones make up almost 0.55%. Remarks on this clonotype: Its antigen is unidentified.

This CDR3 spans 13 amino acids. The germline CDR1 and CDR2 sequences are MNHNY and SVGAGI (reference sequence). The rearrangement links TRBV6-6 to TRBJ2-1; with no DNA, the TCRdb D assignment of TRBD1 cannot be verified. The sequence came from a human donor in good health. Some clones in this sample may be carry-over from other donors' samples. The sample was naive CXCR3+ CD8+ T cells from blood. The sample's subset: CD45RO-CCR7+CD27+CD95- naive CD8+ T cells expressing CXCR3 (TNR3+). CDR3 amino acids: CASTGGANNEQFF.